Listed here are 11 T cell receptor beta chains from one sample, sequenced in a study of T cells after yellow fever vaccination. TCRdb analysed the 5' RACE reads with MiXCR anew, one entry per CDR3 protein. Among 500,000 to 650,000 distinct CDR3 sequences listed, 9% to 15% were seen once. Material: PBMCs, obtained on the day of the yellow fever booster vaccination. These receptor sequences come from a man aged 30-40 years who received the YFV17D yellow fever vaccine.

This clonotype was picked up many times. The genes are TRBV18 and TRBJ2-7; D is ambiguous. The germline V gene has CDR1 KGHSH and CDR2 LQKENI. V gave up 3 bases and J gave up 3 bases, with 9 bases separating them. The CDR3 runs 13 residues. CDR3 bases: TGTGCCAGCTCACCCTCAGAAGGCTACGAGCAGTACTTC. Translating it yields CASSPSEGYEQYF.

The rearrangement joins TRBV20-1 to TRBJ2-3; TRBD2 is a possible D gene (6 bases). Germline lookup yields CDR1 DFQATT and CDR2 SNEGSKA (reference sequence). V gave up 4 bases and J gave up 1 base, with 12 bases separating them. This CDR3 contains 14 residues. CDR3 DNA: TGCAGTGCTATCGGGACTCCCCGCACAGATACGCAGTATTTT. Its translation is CSAIGTPRTDTQYF.

This rearrangement joins TRBV4-3 to TRBJ2-7; 10 bases align to TRBD2. This CDR3 has 16 residues. J gave up 4 bases and V 0 bases, and 6 bases lay outside the gene matches. Germline V gene lookup returns CDR1 LGHNA and CDR2 YSLEER. The CDR3 loop reads CASSQDRTSGQYEQYF. The CDR3 DNA sequence: TGCGCCAGCAGCCAAGACCGGACTAGCGGACAGTACGAGCAGTACTTC.

This clonotype turned up a few times. The chain links TRBV30 to TRBJ2-2; possible D gene TRBD1, 5 bases. V gave up 5 bases and J gave up 2 bases, with 15 bases separating them. Germline CDR1 and CDR2: GTSNPN and SVGIG (reference sequence). The CDR3 totals 15 residues. The CDR3 here is CAWDNGAANTGELFF. CDR3 bases: TGTGCCTGGGATAATGGGGCAGCTAACACCGGGGAGCTGTTTTTT. Filled out from reference TRBV30 and TRBJ2-2, the complete variable domain reads SQTIHQWPATLVQPVGSPLSLECTVEGTSNPNLYWYRQAAGRGLQLLFYSVGIGQISSEVPQNLSASRPQDRQFILSSKKLLLSDSGFYLCAWDNGAANTGELFFGEGSRLTVL.

V gene TRBV7-2 combines with J gene TRBJ1-5, with unresolved D. The CDR3 has 14 residues. V was clipped by 2 bases and J by 7 bases, with 12 bases between them. Germline CDR1 is SGHTA and CDR2 is FQGNSA. DNA for the CDR3: TGTGCCAGCAGCTTATCGGGTCTGATCCAGCCCCAGCATTTT. Translation: CASSLSGLIQPQHF.

This clonotype was recorded a few times. The CDR3 DNA reads as TGCAGTGCTCGGACAGGGGCCGCATACGAGCAGTACTTC. Protein product: CSARTGAAYEQYF. V gene TRBV20-1 combines with J gene TRBJ2-7, with 9 bases aligning to TRBD1. Germline CDR1 DFQATT, CDR2 SNEGSKA (reference sequence). V lost 5 bases to trimming and J lost 4 bases; unmatched junction nucleotides: 6. This CDR3 region has 13 residues.

This clonotype was seen a handful of times. The V and J genes are TRBV20-1 and TRBJ2-5; 11 positions match TRBD2. The germline CDR1 and CDR2 sequences are DFQATT and SNEGSKA (reference sequence). This CDR3 contains 14 residues. With 3 bases clipped from V and 5 bases from J, the junction kept 5 bases outside the gene matches. CDR3: CSARTSGDRETQYF. DNA of the CDR3: TGCAGTGCTAGGACTAGCGGGGACCGCGAGACCCAGTACTTC.

V usage is TRBV27 and J usage is TRBJ2-2, with D possibly TRBD2 on 5 matching bases. Germline V CDR1 and CDR2: MNHEY, SMNVEV (reference sequence). The CDR3 is 13 amino acids. V was cut by 4 bases and J by 5 bases, with 8 bases left in between. CDR3 amino acids: CASSWTYTGELFF. CDR3 bases: TGTGCCAGCAGTTGGACTTATACCGGGGAGCTGTTTTTT.

There are a few counts of this clonotype. J is TRBJ1-5 and V is TRBV19, with D unresolved. V was trimmed by 5 bases and J by 7 bases, leaving 12 bases between them. CDR1 and CDR2 (germline): LNHDA, SQIVND (reference sequence). The CDR3 has 13 amino acids. The CDR3 reads CASSLTTRQPQHF. The CDR3 DNA sequence: TGTGCCAGTAGTCTAACCACGAGGCAGCCCCAGCATTTT.

This clonotype was detected only a few times. V usage is TRBV15 and J usage is TRBJ2-7, with a tentative D call TRBD2 (6 bases). This CDR3 spans 14 amino acids. Trimming shortened V by 2 bases and J by 2 bases, and 10 bases separated the two germline ends. Germline V gene sequence: CDR1 LNHNV, CDR2 YYDKDF (reference sequence). As DNA, the CDR3 is TGTGCCACCAGCAGATCCGGGGGAACCTACGAGCAGTACTTC. Amino acid sequence: CATSRSGGTYEQYF.

This clonotype was counted ten times or more. The chain is built from TRBV20-1 and TRBJ2-7; 7 nucleotides line up with TRBD1. The germline gives CDR1 DFQATT, CDR2 SNEGSKA (reference sequence). The CDR3 length is 13 residues. After removal of 4 bases from V and 2 bases from J, the junction contained 5 bases not matched to a gene. The CDR3 region is CSATDRAAYEQYF. The CDR3 region has the DNA TGCAGTGCTACCGACAGGGCCGCCTACGAGCAGTACTTC.